This T cell receptor beta chain was retrieved from a study of blood T cells in healthy people across ages. The CDR3 runs 18 residues. Germline lookup yields CDR1 LNHNV and CDR2 YYDKDF (reference sequence). V shed 0 bases and J 4 bases; nucleotides not matched to a gene: 12. A second about 6 to 12 cycle PCR used barcoded and J-beta primers. One entry per CDR3 protein, called by TCRdb with MiXCR from the 5' RACE reads. This table has about 1.5 million distinct CDR3 sequences, 35% to 45% appearing once. Sequencing was carried out using blood. The source is a young woman in good health. The V and J genes are TRBV15 and TRBJ2-1; 7 nucleotides align to TRBD2. CDR3 in amino acids: CATSRDRRERGDYNEQFF. CDR3 coding DNA: TGTGCCACCAGCAGAGATAGGCGGGAGCGCGGGGATTACAATGAGCAGTTCTTC.